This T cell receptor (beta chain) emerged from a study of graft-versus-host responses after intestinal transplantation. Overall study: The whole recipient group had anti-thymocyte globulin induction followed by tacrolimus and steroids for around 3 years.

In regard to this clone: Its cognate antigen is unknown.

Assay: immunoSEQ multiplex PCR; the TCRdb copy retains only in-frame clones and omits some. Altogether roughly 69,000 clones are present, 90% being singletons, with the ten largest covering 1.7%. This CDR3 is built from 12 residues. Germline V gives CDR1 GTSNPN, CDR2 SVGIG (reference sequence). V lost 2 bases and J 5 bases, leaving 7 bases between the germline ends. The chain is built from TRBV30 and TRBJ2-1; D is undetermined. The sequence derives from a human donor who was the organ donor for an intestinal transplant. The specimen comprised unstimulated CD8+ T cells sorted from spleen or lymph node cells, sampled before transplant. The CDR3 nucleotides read TGTGCCTGGAGTCTCTCGGACAATGAGCAGTTCTTC. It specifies CAWSLSDNEQFF.